This T cell receptor (beta chain) appears in the sequencing data of a study of CD8 T cells in Susac syndrome. With V trimmed by 3 bases and J by 4 bases, 9 bases remained unmatched. The germline V gene encodes CDR1 LNHDA and CDR2 SQIVND (reference sequence). This CDR3 region has 16 residues. A quantity of about 0.5 to 1 ug RNA underwent reverse transcription using random hexamers. The CDR3 of TCR beta was amplified by immunoSEQ multiplex PCR across 54 Vbeta and 13 Jbeta. TCRdb redid the calling of the immunoSEQ multiplex PCR reads with MiXCR, one entry per CDR3 protein. The data hold fewer than 200,000 distinct CDR3 sequences, with 90% to 95% observed a single time.

The origin of this receptor is a human donor in good health. The sample consisted of CD4+ T cells from PBMCs. This chain joins TRBV19 and TRBJ1-1; 9 bases fit TRBD1. The CDR3: CASSIRQGVIGTEAFF. The CDR3 DNA reads as TGTGCCAGTAGTATTCGACAGGGGGTGATCGGCACTGAAGCTTTCTTT.